Below are 29 T cell receptor beta chains sequenced from a single sample in a study of blood T cell repertoires in COVID-19. TCRdb keeps only in-frame clones here, not all; method: immunoSEQ multiplex PCR. The profile shows roughly 250,000 clones, roughly 87% of them singletons. What was sequenced was PBMCs or T cells enriched from blood (not recorded which). These receptors all come from a woman aged 25-40 years with acute COVID-19.

The gene calls are TRBV9 and TRBJ2-5, with 9 bases aligning to TRBD2. The J segment lost 5 bases and the V segment lost 1 base, leaving 6 bases of the junction unmatched. Germline V gene lookup returns CDR1 SGDLS and CDR2 YYNGEE. There are 15 residues in the CDR3. Here the CDR3 DNA reads TGTGCCAGCAGCGTACAGGGCGGGGGGGCTGAGACCCAGTACTTC. This translates into CASSVQGGGAETQYF.

The chain couples TRBV19 to TRBJ2-7; D call uncertain. The CDR3 runs to 14 residues. From germline, CDR1 is LNHDA and CDR2 SQIVND (reference sequence). V was pared by 2 bases and J by 0 bases, with 8 bases between. The CDR3 DNA is TGTGCCAGTAGTATAACCTCGAGCTCCTACGAGCAGTACTTC. This codes for CASSITSSSYEQYF.

This clone occurred once. The V and J genes are TRBV6-1 and TRBJ1-2; D is uncertain. Trimming stripped 2 bases from V and 7 bases from J, with 8 bases between. Germline V gene data show CDR1 as MNHNS and CDR2 as SASEGT. The length of the CDR3 is 12 residues. This CDR3 reads CASSESPRGYTF. CDR3 in DNA: TGTGCCAGCAGTGAATCCCCCCGTGGCTACACCTTC.

The chain has TRBV5-1 and TRBJ1-3; D is unresolved. The CDR3 totals 14 residues. CDR1 is SGHRS and CDR2 is YFSETQ in the germline V gene. Trimming shortened V by 0 bases and J by 4 bases, and 8 bases separated the two germline ends. The CDR3 DNA reads as TGCGCCAGCAGCTTGGACAGTCGAGGAAACACCATATATTTT. Its protein product is CASSLDSRGNTIYF.

The V gene is TRBV29-1, the J gene TRBJ1-1; D gene ambiguous. Trimming removed 4 bases from V and 0 bases from J, with 15 bases in between. This CDR3 comprises 15 residues. Germline CDR1 reads SQVTM; CDR2 reads ANQGSEA. In DNA form, the CDR3 reads TGCAGCGTTGGAGTCCCCGCAGGCATGAACACTGAAGCTTTCTTT. Protein product: CSVGVPAGMNTEAFF.

The V gene is TRBV28, the J gene TRBJ1-6, with a tentative D call TRBD1 (5 bases). Germline V gene lookup returns CDR1 MDHEN and CDR2 SYDVKM. Trimming removed 3 bases from V and 9 bases from J, with 12 bases in between. This CDR3 region has 14 residues. DNA of the CDR3: TGTGCCAGCAGTTTCGAGCTCGACAGTTCACCCCTCCACTTT. It is translated as CASSFELDSSPLHF.

The sample holds one count of this clone. The CDR3 protein is CASSLGGSGRKEETQYF. In DNA form, the CDR3 reads TGCGCCAGCAGCTTGGGGGGTAGCGGGAGGAAGGAAGAGACCCAGTACTTC. The V call is TRBV5-1, the J call TRBJ2-5; 10 bases align to TRBD2. CDR3 size: 17 residues. CDR1 is SGHRS and CDR2 is YFSETQ in the germline V gene. V trimming: 0 bases; J trimming: 3 bases; junction bases outside the gene matches: 8.

This clone was observed a few times. The chain links TRBV19 to TRBJ2-1, with 16 bases aligning to TRBD2. After removal of 5 bases from V and 7 bases from J, the junction contained 8 bases not matched to a gene. CDR3 length: 17 amino acids. The germline V gene has CDR1 LNHDA and CDR2 SQIVND (reference sequence). CDR3 nucleotide sequence: TGTGCCAGTAGTGCTGGGACTAGCGGGAGGGTTGGTAATGAGCAGTTCTTC. Encoded protein: CASSAGTSGRVGNEQFF.

The chain is built from TRBV11-2 and TRBJ2-1; D is ambiguous. CDR3 length: 12 amino acids. V was shortened by 5 bases and J by 7 bases, with 9 bases between the two germline ends. Germline assignment: CDR1 SGHAT and CDR2 FQNNGV. The DNA of the CDR3 is TGTGCCAGCAGCATGAACGGGAATGAGCAGTTCTTC. It is translated as CASSMNGNEQFF.

This chain uses TRBV28 with TRBJ2-3; the match to TRBD2 covers 9 bases. Germline CDR1 and CDR2: MDHEN and SYDVKM. V lost 7 bases, J lost 0 bases, and 14 bases stayed unmatched. This CDR3 is 18 amino acids long. The CDR3 spells CASIPWGGLAPSTDTQYF. CDR3 nucleotides: TGTGCCAGCATCCCCTGGGGGGGACTAGCCCCTAGCACAGATACGCAGTATTTT. The full variable domain, with the rest looked up from reference TRBV28 and TRBJ2-3, is DVKVTQSSRYLVKRTGEKVFLECVQDMDHENMFWYRQDPGLGLRLIYFSYDVKMKEKGDIPEGYSVSREKKERFSLILESASTNQTSMYLCASIPWGGLAPSTDTQYFGPGTRLTVL.

In its sample, this clone was seen once. As DNA, the CDR3 is TGTGCCACCAGCAGAATAGACAGGGAAGGGGAGACCCAGTACTTC. This sequence encodes CATSRIDREGETQYF. The V and J genes are TRBV15 and TRBJ2-5; TRBD1 agrees at 7 bases. Germline V gene data show CDR1 as LNHNV and CDR2 as YYDKDF (reference sequence). J lost 5 bases, V lost 2 bases, and 8 bases had no gene match. This CDR3 spans 15 amino acids.

This chain joins TRBV29-1 and TRBJ1-1, with a tentative D call TRBD1 (6 bases). The germline CDR1 and CDR2 sequences are SQVTM and ANQGSEA. The CDR3 is made up of 15 amino acids. V gave up 0 bases and J gave up 4 bases, with 15 bases separating them. The CDR3 here is CSVEDPTGRGTEAFF. The CDR3 bases are TGCAGCGTTGAAGATCCCACAGGGCGCGGCACTGAAGCTTTCTTT.

The rearrangement links TRBV7-9 to TRBJ1-6, with TRBD1 identical over 9 bases. The junction had 4 bases not matched to a gene; V was cut back by 4 bases and J by 6 bases. The CDR3 is made up of 15 amino acids. In germline, CDR1 is SEHNR, CDR2 FQNEAQ (reference sequence). The CDR3 coding sequence is TGTGCCAGCAGCTCCTGGACAGGGGTTAATTCACCCCTCCACTTT. Its protein product is CASSSWTGVNSPLHF. Full variable domain (remainder filled in from reference TRBV7-9 and TRBJ1-6): DTGVSQNPRHKITKRGQNVTFRCDPISEHNRLYWYRQTLGQGPEFLTYFQNEAQLEKSRLLSDRFSAERPKGSFSTLEIQRTEQGDSAMYLCASSSWTGVNSPLHFGNGTRLTVT.

This sequence joins TRBV28 and TRBJ2-1; D is perhaps TRBD2 (6 bases). The CDR3 is made up of 15 amino acids. Germline V gene lookup returns CDR1 MDHEN and CDR2 SYDVKM. Trimming removed 6 bases from V and 7 bases from J, with 19 bases in between. CDR3 amino acids: CASSAEGAGRNEQFF. The CDR3 DNA reads TGTGCCAGCAGCGCGGAGGGAGCGGGCCGTAATGAGCAGTTCTTC.

The rearrangement joins TRBV27 to TRBJ2-6; D is perhaps TRBD2 (6 bases). Germline V gives CDR1 MNHEY, CDR2 SMNVEV (reference sequence). V lost 1 base and J lost 2, with 12 bases in between. This CDR3 has 17 residues. In DNA, the CDR3 is TGTGCCAGCAGTTTATACATCTCGGGGGCTGGGGCCAACGTCCTGACTTTC. It translates to CASSLYISGAGANVLTF.

This rearrangement joins TRBV11-1 to TRBJ1-1, with TRBD1 matching 9 bases. Germline V lookup: CDR1 SGHAT, CDR2 FQDESV (reference sequence). CDR3 size: 16 residues. V was clipped by 4 bases and J by 0 bases; unmatched bases: 6. CDR3 bases: TGTGCCAGCAGCTCGCGTCGGGACAGGGTGAACACTGAAGCTTTCTTT. It encodes CASSSRRDRVNTEAFF.

In DNA form, the CDR3 reads TGTGCCAGCAGTTTATCGTCAGTAGGGGACAGACCGAATTCACCCCTCCACTTT. Translated, it gives CASSLSSVGDRPNSPLHF. The chain employs TRBV27 and TRBJ1-6, with 7 nucleotides matching TRBD1. With V trimmed by 0 bases and J by 7 bases, 12 bases remained unmatched. Per the germline V gene, CDR1 is MNHEY and CDR2 is SMNVEV (reference sequence). This CDR3 has 18 residues.

The count of this clone is one. V is TRBV28 and J is TRBJ1-1; D is possibly TRBD1 (6 bases). The germline V gene encodes CDR1 MDHEN and CDR2 SYDVKM. V shed 2 bases and J shed 5 bases, with 15 bases lying between them. This CDR3 spans 15 amino acids. CDR3 DNA: TGTGCCAGCAGTTTACTACAGGGTAGGGGAACTGAAGCTTTCTTT. Protein sequence: CASSLLQGRGTEAFF.

The chain is built from TRBV30 and TRBJ2-5, with TRBD1 matching 10 bases. The J segment lost 5 bases and the V segment lost 3 bases, leaving 6 bases of the junction unmatched. The CDR3 consists of 14 residues. Germline CDR1 and CDR2: GTSNPN and SVGIG (reference sequence). The CDR3 coding sequence is TGTGCCTGGAGAAGGACAGGGGGATCTGAGACCCAGTACTTC. This sequence encodes CAWRRTGGSETQYF.

The chain joins TRBV6-1 to TRBJ2-3; TRBD1 matches at 8 bases. V trimming: 2 bases; J trimming: 0 bases; junction bases outside the gene matches: 7. CDR3 size: 17 residues. The germline V gene has CDR1 MNHNS and CDR2 SASEGT. CDR3 in amino acids: CASSETWTGYSTDTQYF. CDR3 in DNA: TGTGCCAGCAGTGAAACCTGGACAGGGTATAGCACAGATACGCAGTATTTT.

In its sample, this clone was seen a few times. This chain joins TRBV5-6 and TRBJ1-5; D is undetermined. The CDR3 consists of 16 residues. Germline V gives CDR1 SGHDT, CDR2 YYEEEE. V was clipped by 0 bases and J by 2 bases, with 12 bases between them. In DNA form, the CDR3 reads TGTGCCAGCAGCTTGGGGCCTCTTGCGGGCAATCAGCCCCAGCATTTT. This gives the protein CASSLGPLAGNQPQHF.

This clone was recorded only once. The V and J genes are TRBV19 and TRBJ1-1, with D perhaps matching TRBD1 (6 bases). The germline CDR1 and CDR2 sequences are LNHDA and SQIVND (reference sequence). The CDR3 runs 12 residues. V lost 3 bases, J lost 8 bases, and 10 bases lay in between. The CDR3 DNA reads TGTGCCAGTAGTATCGAAACAGGGGAAGCTTTCTTT. This encodes CASSIETGEAFF.

The rearrangement joins TRBV11-1 to TRBJ1-4, with 10 bases lining up with TRBD1. This CDR3 is 15 amino acids long. J gave up 7 bases and V 5 bases, and 7 bases lay outside the gene matches. Per the germline V gene, CDR1 is SGHAT and CDR2 is FQDESV (reference sequence). The CDR3 is CASSLGTGASEKLFF. The CDR3 region has the DNA TGTGCCAGCAGCCTGGGGACAGGGGCTTCTGAAAAACTGTTTTTT.

The chain couples TRBV10-3 to TRBJ2-3; 9 bases are shared with TRBD2. The V and J ends lost 6 bases and 1 base, in that order; junction bases with no gene match: 2. Germline V lookup: CDR1 ENHRY, CDR2 SYGVKD. This CDR3 has 14 residues. As DNA, the CDR3 is TGTGCCATCAGCTCTAGCGGGGGCACAGATACGCAGTATTTT. Its protein product is CAISSSGGTDTQYF.

V and J are TRBV6-5 and TRBJ1-2; D is unclear. Germline V gene lookup returns CDR1 MNHEY and CDR2 SVGAGI. V gave up 5 bases and J gave up 6 bases, with 16 bases separating them. The CDR3 runs 14 residues. The chain's CDR3 is CASSPRNLPHGYTF. CDR3 sequence (DNA): TGTGCCAGCAGTCCGCGCAACCTACCGCATGGCTACACCTTC.

The J gene is TRBJ2-7, the V gene TRBV7-3; TRBD2 is a possible D gene (5 bases). Germline V CDR1 and CDR2: SGHTA, FQGTGA. The CDR3 covers 13 residues. The V end lost 1 base, the J end lost 6 bases, and 10 bases lay between the germline ends. The CDR3 reads CASSLSSGFEQYF. CDR3 DNA: TGTGCCAGCAGCTTAAGCAGCGGATTCGAGCAGTACTTC.

The J gene is TRBJ1-5, the V gene TRBV9; possible D gene TRBD1, 6 bases. Germline V gene sequence: CDR1 SGDLS, CDR2 YYNGEE. There are 14 residues in the CDR3. V shed 4 bases and J shed 5 bases, with 13 bases lying between them. As DNA, the CDR3 is TGTGCCAGCAGCCAAACAGGGTCGCATCAGCCCCAGCATTTT. Translating it yields CASSQTGSHQPQHF.

The genes are TRBV4-1 and TRBJ1-5; 8 positions match TRBD1. In germline, CDR1 is MGHRA, CDR2 YSYEKL. The trim removed 0 bases at V and 5 bases at J, leaving 9 bases unmatched. This CDR3 region has 17 residues. The CDR3 DNA is TGCGCCAGCAGCCAAGATAAGGCAGGGGGCGTGGATCAGCCCCAGCATTTT. Translated, it gives CASSQDKAGGVDQPQHF.

The chain has TRBV2 and TRBJ2-3, with D perhaps TRBD1 (6 bases). Trimming took off 8 bases at V and 4 bases at J, with 10 bases between the two ends. CDR3 length: 12 amino acids. In germline, CDR1 is SNHLY, CDR2 FYNNEI. The CDR3 sequence is CASQQGSDTQYF. The CDR3 DNA reads TGTGCCAGCCAACAGGGATCAGATACGCAGTATTTT.